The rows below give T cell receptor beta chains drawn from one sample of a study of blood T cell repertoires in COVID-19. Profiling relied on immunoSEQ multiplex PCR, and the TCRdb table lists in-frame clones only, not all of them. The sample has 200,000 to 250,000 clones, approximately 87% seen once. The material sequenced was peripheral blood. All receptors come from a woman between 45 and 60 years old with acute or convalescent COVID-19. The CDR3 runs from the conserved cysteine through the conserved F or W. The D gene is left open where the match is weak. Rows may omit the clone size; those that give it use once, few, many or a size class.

CDR3nt: TGCAGCGTTGATGAGGGAGGCACAGATACGCAGTATTTT
CDR3aa: CSVDEGGTDTQYF
j_gene: TRBJ2-3
v_gene: TRBV29-1
d_gene: NA
abundance: NA

CDR3nt: TGTGCCAGCAGCCTCGAGGGACAGCTCAATGAAAAACTGTTTTTT
CDR3aa: CASSLEGQLNEKLFF
j_gene: TRBJ1-4
v_gene: TRBV7-8
d_gene: TRBD1
abundance: NA

CDR3nt: TGTGCCAGCAGCTTAGCAGACAGGGGTAATTCACCCCTCCACTTT
CDR3aa: CASSLADRGNSPLHF
j_gene: TRBJ1-6
v_gene: TRBV11-2
d_gene: TRBD1
abundance: NA

CDR3nt: TGTGCCAGCAGTTGGGTACTAGCAGATACGCAGTATTTT
CDR3aa: CASSWVLADTQYF
j_gene: TRBJ2-3
v_gene: TRBV12-3/TRBV12-4
d_gene: NA
abundance: NA

CDR3nt: TGTGCCAGCAGTTATCAGTACGAGCAGTACTTC
CDR3aa: CASSYQYEQYF
j_gene: TRBJ2-7
v_gene: TRBV6-2/TRBV6-3
d_gene: NA
abundance: NA

CDR3nt: TGTGCCATCAGTGGGCAGGGAGGGGATTCACCCCTCCACTTT
CDR3aa: CAISGQGGDSPLHF
j_gene: TRBJ1-6
v_gene: TRBV10-3
d_gene: NA
abundance: few

CDR3nt: TGTGCCAGCAGCTTGGCCCCCCGAACTGAGTCCTACGAGCAGTACTTC
CDR3aa: CASSLAPRTESYEQYF
j_gene: TRBJ2-7
v_gene: TRBV5-4
d_gene: NA
abundance: many

CDR3nt: TGTGCCAGCTCACCAGCGTTTCCTTATGGCTACACCTTC
CDR3aa: CASSPAFPYGYTF
j_gene: TRBJ1-2
v_gene: TRBV18
d_gene: NA
abundance: NA

CDR3nt: TGCGCCAGCAGCCAAGACAGGGTCTCAGCTTTCTTT
CDR3aa: CASSQDRVSAFF
j_gene: TRBJ1-1
v_gene: TRBV4-3
d_gene: NA
abundance: NA

CDR3nt: TGTGCCAGCAGGCCTGGCTCTAATGAGCAGTTCTTC
CDR3aa: CASRPGSNEQFF
j_gene: TRBJ2-1
v_gene: TRBV11-3
d_gene: NA
abundance: NA

CDR3nt: TGTGCCAGCAGTTTGACGGGGGTAAGGCCCCAGCATTTT
CDR3aa: CASSLTGVRPQHF
j_gene: TRBJ1-5
v_gene: TRBV27
d_gene: NA
abundance: NA

CDR3nt: TGTGCCATCAGTTGGTCGGGACAGGGATCTTCACCCCTCCACTTT
CDR3aa: CAISWSGQGSSPLHF
j_gene: TRBJ1-6
v_gene: TRBV10-3
d_gene: TRBD1
abundance: NA

CDR3nt: TGTGCCAGCAGTTCGGAACTAGCGGGGATCAATGAGCAGTTCTTC
CDR3aa: CASSSELAGINEQFF
j_gene: TRBJ2-1
v_gene: TRBV6-4
d_gene: TRBD2
abundance: NA

CDR3nt: TGCGCCAGCAGCATCGGGACAGTTGGCCGCGAGCAGTACTTC
CDR3aa: CASSIGTVGREQYF
j_gene: TRBJ2-7
v_gene: TRBV5-1
d_gene: TRBD1
abundance: NA

CDR3nt: TGCGCCAGCAGCCAAGATGTGTCAGGGAGGAACAATGAGCAGTTCTTC
CDR3aa: CASSQDVSGRNNEQFF
j_gene: TRBJ2-1
v_gene: TRBV4-3
d_gene: NA
abundance: NA

CDR3nt: TGTGCCAGCAGCGTACCATTGGCGGGGGGTACAGATACGCAGTATTTT
CDR3aa: CASSVPLAGGTDTQYF
j_gene: TRBJ2-3
v_gene: TRBV9
d_gene: TRBD2
abundance: once

CDR3nt: TGTGCCAGCAACCCCAGGGGGTGGTCTGAAGCTTTCTTT
CDR3aa: CASNPRGWSEAFF
j_gene: TRBJ1-1
v_gene: TRBV6-5
d_gene: TRBD1
abundance: NA

CDR3nt: TGTGCCAGTAGTATACCCGGACAGGGTCTTGGCTATGGCTACACCTTC
CDR3aa: CASSIPGQGLGYGYTF
j_gene: TRBJ1-2
v_gene: TRBV19
d_gene: TRBD1
abundance: NA

CDR3nt: TGTGCCAGCAGCCCCCAGGTTGGACAGATGAACACTGAAGCTTTCTTT
CDR3aa: CASSPQVGQMNTEAFF
j_gene: TRBJ1-1
v_gene: TRBV9
d_gene: NA
abundance: NA

CDR3nt: TGTGCCAGCAGCCGGCGGGCGGGGGCGAACACTGAAGCTTTCTTT
CDR3aa: CASSRRAGANTEAFF
j_gene: TRBJ1-1
v_gene: TRBV11-2
d_gene: NA
abundance: few

CDR3nt: TGTGCCAGCAGTTCTCCGGGGAGAGGCTATGGCTACACCTTC
CDR3aa: CASSSPGRGYGYTF
j_gene: TRBJ1-2
v_gene: TRBV6-2/TRBV6-3
d_gene: NA
abundance: NA

CDR3nt: TGCAGCGTTGTCCTACCGGGACAGGGTACCTTCTACGAGCAGTACTTC
CDR3aa: CSVVLPGQGTFYEQYF
j_gene: TRBJ2-7
v_gene: TRBV29-1
d_gene: TRBD1
abundance: NA

CDR3nt: TGCGCCAGCAGTGAGGAGGGTAGCACTGAAGCTTTCTTT
CDR3aa: CASSEEGSTEAFF
j_gene: TRBJ1-1
v_gene: TRBV10-2
d_gene: NA
abundance: NA

CDR3nt: TGTGCCAGCAGCTTAAGACAGGACTCTGGAAACACCATATATTTT
CDR3aa: CASSLRQDSGNTIYF
j_gene: TRBJ1-3
v_gene: TRBV5-6
d_gene: NA
abundance: NA

CDR3nt: TGTGCCAGTAGTATGGGCTCGAGCTCTGGAAACACCATATATTTT
CDR3aa: CASSMGSSSGNTIYF
j_gene: TRBJ1-3
v_gene: TRBV19
d_gene: NA
abundance: NA

CDR3nt: TGCGCCAGCAGCCCAACAGGGGCCGGGGAGCTGTTTTTT
CDR3aa: CASSPTGAGELFF
j_gene: TRBJ2-2
v_gene: TRBV10-2
d_gene: TRBD1
abundance: NA

CDR3nt: TGTGCCAGCTCACTTTGGGACAGGGGAGACGGAAACACCATATATTTT
CDR3aa: CASSLWDRGDGNTIYF
j_gene: TRBJ1-3
v_gene: TRBV18
d_gene: TRBD1
abundance: NA

CDR3nt: TGTGCCAGCAGCCAAGGGGAGGGAATTTACAATGAGCAGTTCTTC
CDR3aa: CASSQGEGIYNEQFF
j_gene: TRBJ2-1
v_gene: TRBV3-1/TRBV3-2
d_gene: TRBD2
abundance: NA

CDR3nt: TGTGCCTGGAGTCCCCCTGGGACAGTCAACTATGGCTACACCTTC
CDR3aa: CAWSPPGTVNYGYTF
j_gene: TRBJ1-2
v_gene: TRBV30
d_gene: TRBD1
abundance: NA

CDR3nt: TGTGCCAGCAGCTTAGCGGGAGACACTGAAGCTTTCTTT
CDR3aa: CASSLAGDTEAFF
j_gene: TRBJ1-1
v_gene: TRBV11-3
d_gene: NA
abundance: NA